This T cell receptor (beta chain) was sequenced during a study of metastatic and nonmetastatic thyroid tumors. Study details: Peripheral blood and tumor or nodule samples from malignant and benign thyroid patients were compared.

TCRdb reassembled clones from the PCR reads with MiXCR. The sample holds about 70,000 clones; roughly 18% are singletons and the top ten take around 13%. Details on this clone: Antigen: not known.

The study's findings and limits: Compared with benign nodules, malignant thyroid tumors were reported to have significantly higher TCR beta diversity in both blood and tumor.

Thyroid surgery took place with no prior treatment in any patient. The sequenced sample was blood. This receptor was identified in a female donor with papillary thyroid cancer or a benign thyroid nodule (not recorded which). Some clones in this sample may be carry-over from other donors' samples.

The CDR3 region has the DNA TGTGCCAGCAGCTCCCGGACAGGGGTCCCCTACGAGCAGTACTTC. It translates to CASSSRTGVPYEQYF. The chain carries TRBV7-9 and TRBJ2-7; 9 bases agree with TRBD1. CDR3 length: 15 residues. Per germline, CDR1 SEHNR and CDR2 FQNEAQ (reference sequence). J lost 2 bases, V lost 4 bases, and 6 bases had no gene match.